The rows below give T cell receptor beta chains drawn from one sample of a study of cytomegalovirus exposure and HLA in healthy donors. Sequenced by immunoSEQ multiplex PCR; TCRdb stores in-frame clones only, minus some. The sample yields over 150,000 clones, 75% to 85% seen once. Sequenced material: PBMCs. Receptor source: a male donor in good health and CMV-seropositive. The CDR3 runs from the conserved cysteine through the conserved F or W. D genes are given only for firm matches. A row's size may be missing; if present it is once, few, many or a size class.

TRBV27,-,TRBJ1-1,-,CASSPFFDTGLDTEAFF,TGTGCCAGCAGTCCCTTCTTTGATACAGGGTTGGACACTGAAGCTTTCTTT
TRBV6-5,-,TRBJ2-3,TRBD2,CASSSASGVLDTQYF,TGTGCCAGCAGTTCGGCTAGCGGGGTTTTAGATACGCAGTATTTT
TRBV19,-,TRBJ2-1,-,CASSSEQARAPQWGQFF,TGTGCCAGTAGTTCAGAACAGGCCAGGGCCCCCCAATGGGGGCAGTTCTTC
TRBV2,-,TRBJ1-2,-,CASSDVNMGRYGYTF,TGTGCCAGCAGTGACGTAAACATGGGGAGGTATGGCTACACCTTC
TRBV15,-,TRBJ2-1,-,CATSRDAGGNEQFF,TGTGCCACCAGCAGAGATGCCGGGGGCAATGAGCAGTTCTTC
TRBV18,-,TRBJ2-7,-,CASSPGAGTYEQYF,TGTGCCAGCTCACCAGGTGCGGGAACCTACGAGCAGTACTTC
TRBV6-1,-,TRBJ2-7,-,CASSEGQGYYEQYF,TGTGCCAGCAGTGAAGGGCAGGGATACTACGAGCAGTACTTC
TRBV27,-,TRBJ1-4,-,CASSLMRENEKLFF,TGTGCCAGCAGTTTAATGAGGGAAAATGAAAAACTGTTTTTT
TRBV30,few,TRBJ1-1,-,CAWSVQINTEAFF,TGTGCCTGGAGTGTACAGATCAACACTGAAGCTTTCTTT
TRBV2,-,TRBJ2-3,-,CAGSVSLASTDTQYF,TGTGCCGGCAGTGTGTCGCTAGCGAGCACAGATACGCAGTATTTT
TRBV4-3,-,TRBJ2-1,-,CASSQGQHNEQFF,TGCGCCAGCAGCCAAGGACAGCACAATGAGCAGTTCTTC
TRBV7-8,few,TRBJ2-6,TRBD1,CASSPGTGISGANVLTF,TGTGCCAGCAGTCCCGGGACAGGCATCTCTGGGGCCAACGTCCTGACTTTC
TRBV5-1,-,TRBJ2-1,TRBD2,CASSLAAGGKNEQFF,TGCGCCAGCAGCTTGGCTGCGGGGGGGAAGAATGAGCAGTTCTTC
TRBV6-5,few,TRBJ2-1,-,CASRDETGTNEQFF,TGTGCCAGCAGGGATGAAACAGGGACGAATGAGCAGTTCTTC
TRBV10-3,-,TRBJ1-3,-,CAISEIGGASGNTIYF,TGTGCCATCAGTGAGATTGGGGGCGCCTCTGGAAACACCATATATTTT
TRBV5-1,-,TRBJ1-1,TRBD1,CASSPGQGGTEAFF,TGCGCCAGCAGCCCTGGACAGGGGGGCACTGAAGCTTTCTTT
TRBV5-1,-,TRBJ2-1,TRBD1,CASSSGTGSYNEQFF,TGCGCCAGCAGCTCTGGGACAGGGTCCTACAATGAGCAGTTCTTC
TRBV5-6,-,TRBJ2-7,-,CASSLVGGGRTYEQYF,TGTGCCAGCAGCTTAGTTGGGGGAGGACGGACCTACGAGCAGTACTTC
TRBV6-6,-,TRBJ2-1,TRBD2,CATGAGWYNEQFF,TGTGCCACGGGAGCGGGATGGTACAATGAGCAGTTCTTC
TRBV12-5,-,TRBJ2-3,-,CASATIDTQYF,TGTGCTAGTGCCACAATAGATACGCAGTATTTT
TRBV5-6,few,TRBJ1-1,-,CASSDDTAPGAFF,TGTGCCAGCAGCGATGACACTGCTCCAGGAGCTTTCTTT
TRBV6-6,-,TRBJ2-3,-,CASSPPRGNTDTQYF,TGTGCCAGCAGTCCCCCGAGAGGCAACACAGATACGCAGTATTTT
TRBV18,once,TRBJ2-3,-,CASSPRTSGHTDTQYF,TGTGCCAGCTCACCAAGGACCAGCGGGCACACAGATACGCAGTATTTT
TRBV29-1,-,TRBJ2-7,-,CSVYQSYEQYF,TGCAGCGTTTACCAGTCCTACGAGCAGTACTTC
TRBV11-3,-,TRBJ2-1,-,CASSLNRGNEQFF,TGTGCCAGCAGCCTCAATAGAGGGAATGAGCAGTTCTTC
TRBV18,-,TRBJ1-2,-,CASSPGQGNGYTF,TGTGCCAGCTCCCCAGGGCAGGGTAATGGCTACACCTTC
TRBV2,-,TRBJ2-1,TRBD2,CASRERGGRHNEQFF,TGTGCCAGCAGGGAGCGGGGGGGCCGCCACAATGAGCAGTTCTTC
TRBV5-1,-,TRBJ2-2,-,CASSLATTGGELFF,TGCGCCAGCAGCTTGGCTACTACCGGGGGGGAGCTGTTTTTT
TRBV30,-,TRBJ1-5,-,CAWSRGRADQPQHF,TGTGCCTGGAGTAGGGGCAGGGCTGATCAGCCCCAGCATTTT
TRBV25-1,once,TRBJ1-2,-,CASSEGGVRDYGYTF,TGTGCCAGCAGTGAAGGTGGGGTGAGGGACTATGGCTACACCTTC
TRBV9,-,TRBJ2-7,-,CASSPYQGRPYEQYF,TGTGCCAGCAGCCCATACCAGGGGCGACCCTACGAGCAGTACTTC
TRBV9,-,TRBJ1-6,-,CASSESTGAGADSPLHF,TGTGCCAGCAGCGAATCGACAGGCGCCGGTGCCGATTCACCCCTCCACTTT
TRBV7-2,once,TRBJ1-1,TRBD1,CASSLTSGTGNTEAFF,TGTGCCAGCAGCTTGACTTCCGGGACAGGGAACACTGAAGCTTTCTTT
TRBV5-4,-,TRBJ2-1,-,CASSSGLDNEQFF,TGTGCCAGCAGCTCCGGTTTAGACAATGAGCAGTTCTTC
TRBV4-1,-,TRBJ1-2,TRBD1,CASSQPLDRANYGYTF,TGCGCCAGCAGCCAGCCCCTAGACAGGGCCAACTATGGCTACACCTTC
TRBV6-6,-,TRBJ2-3,TRBD1,CASSDLDRSTTDTQYF,TGTGCCAGCAGCGATCTGGACAGGTCAACCACAGATACGCAGTATTTT
TRBV4-1,-,TRBJ1-2,-,CASSQDLTVGYTF,TGCGCCAGCAGCCAAGATCTAACGGTTGGCTACACCTTC
TRBV13,-,TRBJ1-3,-,CASSLGRGNTIYF,TGTGCCAGCAGCTTAGGCCGGGGAAACACCATATATTTT
TRBV6-1,few,TRBJ1-2,TRBD1,CASSEATGGSYGYTF,TGTGCCAGCAGTGAAGCGACAGGGGGCTCCTATGGCTACACCTTC
TRBV14,-,TRBJ2-7,-,CASSPKRAPGTNSYEQYF,TGTGCCAGCAGCCCCAAGAGGGCTCCCGGGACAAACTCCTACGAGCAGTACTTC
TRBV27,-,TRBJ1-1,-,CASSSLRVSVTEALF,TGTGCCAGCAGTTCCCTGCGGGTGTCGGTCACTGAAGCTCTCTTT
TRBV5-4,-,TRBJ2-1,-,CASSLGLVSSNEQFF,TGTGCCAGCAGCTTGGGACTAGTTTCCTCGAATGAGCAGTTCTTC
TRBV5-1,few,TRBJ2-3,-,CASSEGSLSVTDTQYF,TGCGCCAGCAGCGAGGGCAGCCTAAGCGTCACAGATACGCAGTATTTT